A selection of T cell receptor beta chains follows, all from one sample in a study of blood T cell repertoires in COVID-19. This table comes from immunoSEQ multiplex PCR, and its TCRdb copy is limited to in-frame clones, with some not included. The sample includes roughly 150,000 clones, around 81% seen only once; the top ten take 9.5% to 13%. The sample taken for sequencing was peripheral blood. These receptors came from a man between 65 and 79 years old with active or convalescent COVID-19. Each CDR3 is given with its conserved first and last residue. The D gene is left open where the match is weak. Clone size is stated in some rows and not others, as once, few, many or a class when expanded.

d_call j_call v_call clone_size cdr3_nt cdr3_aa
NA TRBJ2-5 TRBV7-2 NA TGTGCCAGCAGCCTAGCCCCGGGGGAGACCCAGTACTTC CASSLAPGETQYF
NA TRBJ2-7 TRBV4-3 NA TGCGCCAGCAGCCAGAGAATCTACTACGAGCAGTACTTC CASSQRIYYEQYF
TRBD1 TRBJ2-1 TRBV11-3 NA TGTGCCAGCAGCACCCGGGCCAGGGGGCTCGTCGGTGAGCAGTTCTTC CASSTRARGLVGEQFF
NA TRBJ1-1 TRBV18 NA TGTGCCAGCTCACCACTGGCAGGGCCTTCCTCGAGAACTGAAGCTTTCTTT CASSPLAGPSSRTEAFF
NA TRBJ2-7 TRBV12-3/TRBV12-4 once TGTGCCAGCAGTTTAGTACGGTACGAGCAGTACTTC CASSLVRYEQYF
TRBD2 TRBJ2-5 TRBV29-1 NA TGCAGCGTTGTTGGCGGGACTATAGGAGAGACCCAGTACTTC CSVVGGTIGETQYF
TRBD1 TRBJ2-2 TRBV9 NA TGTGCCAGCAGCCCCCCTGGGACAGGGACTAACACCGGGGAGCTGTTTTTT CASSPPGTGTNTGELFF
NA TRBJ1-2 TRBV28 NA TGTGCCAGCAGTAGCCCTGCAAGAGGCTACACCTTC CASSSPARGYTF
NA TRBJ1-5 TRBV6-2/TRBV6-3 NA TGTGCCAGCAGTCCCCGCCGGGAGCCCGCGGTAGCCCAGCATTTT CASSPRREPAVAQHF
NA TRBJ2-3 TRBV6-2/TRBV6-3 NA TGTGCCAGCAGTTATAGTATCCTAGATACGCAGTATTTT CASSYSILDTQYF